This T cell receptor (beta chain) was found in a study of tumor T cells in aggressive B-cell lymphoma. The CDR3 is 13 residues long. The germline CDR1 and CDR2 sequences are SGHDT and YYEEEE. The junction had 1 base not matched to a gene; V was cut back by 0 bases and J by 5 bases. The assay was immunoSEQ multiplex PCR, and TCRdb's table has in-frame clones only and misses some. The data contain just over 3,500 clones, 80% to 90% of them singletons. The TCR was taken from an adult with diffuse large B cell lymphoma. Material: tumor tissue. This sequence joins TRBV5-6 and TRBJ2-5; 7 bases are shared with TRBD2. The CDR3 protein is CASSLGGGETQYF. The DNA of the CDR3 is TGTGCCAGCAGCTTGGGGGGAGGGGAGACCCAGTACTTC.